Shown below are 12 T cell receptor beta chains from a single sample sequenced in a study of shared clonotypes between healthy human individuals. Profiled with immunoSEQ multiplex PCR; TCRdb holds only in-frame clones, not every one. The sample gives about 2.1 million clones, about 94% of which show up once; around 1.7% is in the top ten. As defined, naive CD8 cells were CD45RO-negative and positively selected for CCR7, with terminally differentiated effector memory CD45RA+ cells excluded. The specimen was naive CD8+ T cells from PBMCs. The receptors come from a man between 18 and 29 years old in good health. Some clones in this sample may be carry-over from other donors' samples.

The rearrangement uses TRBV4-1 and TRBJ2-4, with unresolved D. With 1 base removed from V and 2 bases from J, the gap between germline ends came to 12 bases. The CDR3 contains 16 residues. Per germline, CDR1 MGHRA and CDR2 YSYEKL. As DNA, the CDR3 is TGCGCCAGCAGCCAAGTCGGCGTTCTCTCCAAAAACATTCAGTACTTC. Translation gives CASSQVGVLSKNIQYF.

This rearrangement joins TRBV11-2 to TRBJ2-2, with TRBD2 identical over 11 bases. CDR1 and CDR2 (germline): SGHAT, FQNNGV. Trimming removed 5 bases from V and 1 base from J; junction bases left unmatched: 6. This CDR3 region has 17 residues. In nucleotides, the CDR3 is TGTGCCAGCAGCCAAGAGGGACTAGCGGTGAACACCGGGGAGCTGTTTTTT. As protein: CASSQEGLAVNTGELFF.

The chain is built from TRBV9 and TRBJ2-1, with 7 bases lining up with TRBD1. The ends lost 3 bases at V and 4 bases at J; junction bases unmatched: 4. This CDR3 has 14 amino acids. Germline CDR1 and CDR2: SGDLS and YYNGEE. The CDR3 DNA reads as TGTGCCAGCAGCGAGGGACAGACGTACAATGAGCAGTTCTTC. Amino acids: CASSEGQTYNEQFF.

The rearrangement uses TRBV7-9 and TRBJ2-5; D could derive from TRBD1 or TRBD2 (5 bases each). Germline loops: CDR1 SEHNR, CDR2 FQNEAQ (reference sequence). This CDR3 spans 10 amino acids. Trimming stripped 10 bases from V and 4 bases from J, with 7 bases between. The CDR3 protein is CAIGGETQYF. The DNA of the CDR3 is TGTGCCATTGGGGGAGAGACCCAGTACTTC.

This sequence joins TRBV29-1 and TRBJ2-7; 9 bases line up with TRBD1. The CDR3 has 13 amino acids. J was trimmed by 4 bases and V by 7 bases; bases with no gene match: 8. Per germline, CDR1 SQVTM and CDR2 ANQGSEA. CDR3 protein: CSAEGTGLYEQYF. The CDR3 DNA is TGCAGCGCGGAGGGGACAGGGCTATACGAGCAGTACTTC.

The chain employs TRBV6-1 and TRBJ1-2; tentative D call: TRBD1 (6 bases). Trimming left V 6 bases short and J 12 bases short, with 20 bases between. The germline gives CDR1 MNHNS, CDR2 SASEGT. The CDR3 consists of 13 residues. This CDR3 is CASRGFEAGDNTF. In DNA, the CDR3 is TGTGCCAGCAGGGGATTTGAGGCCGGGGACAACACCTTC.

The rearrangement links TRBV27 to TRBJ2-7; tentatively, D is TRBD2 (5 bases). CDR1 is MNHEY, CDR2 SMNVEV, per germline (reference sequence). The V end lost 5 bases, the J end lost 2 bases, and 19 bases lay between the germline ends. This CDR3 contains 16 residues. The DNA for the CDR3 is TGTGCCAGCAGTCCGATAGCCAGCGGTGAAACCTACGAGCAGTACTTC. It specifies CASSPIASGETYEQYF.

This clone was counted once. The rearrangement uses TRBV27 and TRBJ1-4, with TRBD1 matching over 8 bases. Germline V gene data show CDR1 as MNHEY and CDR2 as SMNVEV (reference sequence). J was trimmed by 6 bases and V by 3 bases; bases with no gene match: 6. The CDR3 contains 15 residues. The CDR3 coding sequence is TGTGCCAGCAGTTTGACAGGGGAACCCTATGAAAAACTGTTTTTT. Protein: CASSLTGEPYEKLFF.

CDR3 coding DNA: TGTGCCAGCTGGGGACTATACAATGAGCAGTTCTTC. Amino acid sequence: CASWGLYNEQFF. The chain is built from TRBV6-1 and TRBJ2-1, with 7 bases aligning to TRBD2. Unmatched junction bases numbered 2, after V lost 8 bases and J lost 4 bases. The germline V gene encodes CDR1 MNHNS and CDR2 SASEGT. CDR3 length equals 12 residues.

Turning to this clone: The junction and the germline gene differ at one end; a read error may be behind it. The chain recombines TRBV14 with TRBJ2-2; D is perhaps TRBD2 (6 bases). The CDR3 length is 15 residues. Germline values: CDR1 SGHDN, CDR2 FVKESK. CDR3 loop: CASSPTRGNAGELFF. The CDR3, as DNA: TGTGCCAGCAGCCCCACCCGGGGGAACGCCGGGGAGCTGTTTTTT. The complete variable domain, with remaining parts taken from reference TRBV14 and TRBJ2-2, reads EAGVTQFPSHSVIEKGQTVTLRCDPISGHDNLYWYRRVMGKEIKFLLHFVKESKQDESGMPNNRFLAERTGGTYSTLKVQPAELEDSGVYFCASSPTRGNAGELFFGEGSRLTVL.

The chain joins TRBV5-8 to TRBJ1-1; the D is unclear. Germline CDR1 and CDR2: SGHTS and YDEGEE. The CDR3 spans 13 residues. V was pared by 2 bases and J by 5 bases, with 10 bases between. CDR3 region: CASSLIVWTEAFF. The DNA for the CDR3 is TGTGCCAGCAGCTTAATTGTGTGGACTGAAGCTTTCTTT.

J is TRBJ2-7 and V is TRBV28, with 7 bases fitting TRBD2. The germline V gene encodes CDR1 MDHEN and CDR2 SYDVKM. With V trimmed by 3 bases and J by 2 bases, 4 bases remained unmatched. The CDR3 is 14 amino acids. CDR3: CASSLFRGAYEQYF. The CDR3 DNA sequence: TGTGCCAGCAGTTTGTTTCGGGGGGCCTACGAGCAGTACTTC.